Following are 17 T cell receptor beta chains from one sample sequenced in a study of blood T cell repertoires in COVID-19. Profiling relied on immunoSEQ multiplex PCR, and the TCRdb table lists in-frame clones only, not all of them. The data hold about 260,000 clones, with about 85% observed a single time. The sample taken for sequencing was peripheral blood. These receptors all stem from a man aged 18 to 35 with active or convalescent COVID-19.

The chain is built from TRBV5-4 and TRBJ2-1, with D perhaps matching TRBD2 (6 bases). V gave up 1 base and J gave up 7 bases, with 18 bases separating them. Germline lookup yields CDR1 SGHNT and CDR2 YYREEE (reference sequence). This CDR3 is built from 16 residues. CDR3 in amino acids: CASSLPGAGPLNEQFF. The CDR3 region has the DNA TGTGCCAGCAGCTTGCCCGGGGCGGGGCCACTTAATGAGCAGTTCTTC. The entire variable domain, with the rest obtained from reference TRBV5-4 and TRBJ2-1, is as follows: ETGVTQSPTHLIKTRGQQVTLRCSSQSGHNTVSWYQQALGQGPQFIFQYYREEENGRGNFPPRFSGLQFPNYSSELNVNALELDDSALYLCASSLPGAGPLNEQFFGPGTRLTVL.

This chain joins TRBV28 and TRBJ1-1, with 8 nucleotides matching TRBD1. The CDR3 has 13 residues. Germline loops: CDR1 MDHEN, CDR2 SYDVKM. The V segment lost 6 bases and the J segment 11 bases; nucleotides outside the gene matches: 11. In nucleotides, the CDR3 is TGTGCCAGCAGCCCCGACAGGGGCCCAGGGGCTTTCTTT. Translation: CASSPDRGPGAFF.

The chain employs TRBV19 and TRBJ1-1; maybe TRBD1 (6 bases). Trimming took off 5 bases at V and 7 bases at J, with 17 bases between the two ends. Germline values: CDR1 LNHDA, CDR2 SQIVND (reference sequence). CDR3 length equals 14 residues. CDR3 DNA sequence: TGTGCCAGTAGTCTGCGACAGGATATAATTGAAGCTTTCTTT. Translating gives CASSLRQDIIEAFF.

The chain carries TRBV28 and TRBJ2-7, with 8 bases lining up with TRBD1. Germline CDR1 reads MDHEN; CDR2 reads SYDVKM. The junction had 8 bases not matched to a gene; V was cut back by 4 bases and J by 6 bases. This CDR3 is built from 14 residues. CDR3 in DNA: TGTGCCAGCAGTTCGACAGGGGAAATCGGCGAGCAGTACTTC. Its translation: CASSSTGEIGEQYF.

This clone has just one count. The chain uses TRBV4-1 and TRBJ2-1, with 7 bases that match TRBD1. Germline loops: CDR1 MGHRA, CDR2 YSYEKL. This CDR3 is 13 amino acids long. V was pared by 4 bases and J by 7 bases, with 4 bases of the junction left unmatched. This chain's CDR3 is CASSLAQGNEQFF. The CDR3 DNA reads as TGCGCCAGCAGCCTAGCACAGGGGAATGAGCAGTTCTTC.

Only a few counts were recorded for this clone. The rearrangement links TRBV7-3 to TRBJ2-1, with 8 bases that match TRBD1. Unmatched junction bases numbered 5, after V lost 4 bases and J lost 3 bases. Germline CDR1 reads SGHTA; CDR2 reads FQGTGA. CDR3 length equals 15 residues. DNA of the CDR3: TGTGCCAGCAGCTATGGACAGGGCGTCTACAATGAGCAGTTCTTC. This gives the protein CASSYGQGVYNEQFF. The entire variable domain, with the rest obtained from reference TRBV7-3 and TRBJ2-1, is as follows: GAGVSQTPSNKVTEKGKYVELRCDPISGHTALYWYRQSLGQGPEFLIYFQGTGAADDSGLPNDRFFAVRPEGSVSTLKIQRTERGDSAVYLCASSYGQGVYNEQFFGPGTRLTVL.

This clone has a single count. This same CDR3 is encoded by further DNA sequences in the sample. The chain's CDR3 is CASSTGTVYEQYF. The CDR3 DNA reads as TGTGCCAGCAGTACCGGGACAGTTTACGAGCAGTACTTC. The chain joins TRBV28 to TRBJ2-7; 7 bases match TRBD1. The CDR3 is 13 residues long. Germline V gene data show CDR1 as MDHEN and CDR2 as SYDVKM. The ends lost 5 bases at V and 4 bases at J; junction bases unmatched: 5.

The genes are TRBV28 and TRBJ1-4; 7 positions agree with TRBD1. The germline V gene encodes CDR1 MDHEN and CDR2 SYDVKM. V lost 3 bases to trimming and J lost 5 bases; unmatched junction nucleotides: 12. The CDR3 totals 17 residues. CDR3 in amino acids: CASSLVGSGTDNEKLFF. The CDR3 DNA is TGTGCCAGCAGTTTGGTCGGTTCCGGGACAGACAATGAAAAACTGTTTTTT.

The chain joins TRBV29-1 to TRBJ1-2, with D possibly matching TRBD1 (5 bases). This CDR3 has 13 residues. With 6 bases removed from V and 7 bases from J, the gap between germline ends came to 18 bases. Germline V lookup: CDR1 SQVTM, CDR2 ANQGSEA. The CDR3 DNA is TGCAGCGTCACAGGAACAGGTGTAAGTGGCTACACCTTC. It specifies CSVTGTGVSGYTF.

This chain connects TRBV24-1 to TRBJ2-3; TRBD2 matches at 14 bases. V was clipped by 4 bases and J by 6 bases; unmatched bases: 11. CDR1 is KGHDR, CDR2 SFDVKD, per germline. This CDR3 comprises 18 residues. In nucleotides, the CDR3 is TGTGCCACCAGTGACCTACCGGGACTAGCGGGAGAGGTGGATACGCAGTATTTT. Translated, it gives CATSDLPGLAGEVDTQYF.

In this sample, this clone turned up a few times. The rearrangement joins TRBV4-1 to TRBJ1-3; 7 positions match TRBD1. V shed 5 bases, J shed 4 bases, and the junction held 5 bases outside the gene matches. Germline loops: CDR1 MGHRA, CDR2 YSYEKL. CDR3 size: 14 residues. CDR3 loop: CASSTRGSGNTIYF. CDR3 coding DNA: TGCGCCAGCAGCACCAGGGGGTCAGGAAACACCATATATTTT.

The genes are TRBV7-9 and TRBJ1-6, with D perhaps matching TRBD1 (6 bases). The CDR3 extends over 13 amino acids. Trimming removed 5 bases at V and 8 bases at J, with 10 bases between. CDR1 is SEHNR and CDR2 is FQNEAQ in the germline V gene (reference sequence). The CDR3 nucleotides read TGTGCCAGCAGCGACAGGCCCGATTCACCCCTCCACTTT. This sequence encodes CASSDRPDSPLHF.

The V call is TRBV10-3, the J call TRBJ2-1, with 8 bases identical to TRBD2. Per germline, CDR1 ENHRY and CDR2 SYGVKD. This CDR3 has 16 residues. J was trimmed by 5 bases and V by 7 bases; bases with no gene match: 13. CDR3 DNA: TGTGCCATCACCCGGCGGGAGGACAGCCCCAACAATGAGCAGTTCTTC. Translated, it gives CAITRREDSPNNEQFF.

The sample holds a few counts of this clone. The V gene is TRBV6-5, the J gene TRBJ1-2; possibly TRBD1 for D (5 bases). Germline-derived CDR1 and CDR2 are MNHEY and SVGAGI. V was pared by 7 bases and J by 2 bases, with 17 bases between. The CDR3 has 15 residues. This CDR3 is CASTPMGQKNYGYTF. In DNA, the CDR3 is TGTGCCAGCACTCCGATGGGGCAGAAGAACTATGGCTACACCTTC.

V and J are TRBV5-5 and TRBJ1-5; no clear D gene. CDR3 length: 18 residues. The V end was cut by 1 base, the J end by 1 base, with 18 bases between. Germline loops: CDR1 SGHKS, CDR2 YYEKEE (reference sequence). CDR3 in amino acids: CASSLLPGHLASNQPQHF. CDR3 nucleotide sequence: TGTGCCAGCAGCTTGTTACCGGGCCACCTAGCAAGCAATCAGCCCCAGCATTTT.

The V and J genes are TRBV5-1 and TRBJ2-5; tentatively, D is TRBD2 (5 bases). Trimming removed 0 bases at V and 5 bases at J, with 14 bases between. The germline CDR1 and CDR2 sequences are SGHRS and YFSETQ. The CDR3 is 15 residues long. The CDR3 is CASSLEASPQETQYF. CDR3 DNA: TGCGCCAGCAGCTTGGAGGCTAGCCCCCAGGAGACCCAGTACTTC.

The chain joins TRBV14 to TRBJ2-7, with D possibly being TRBD1 (6 bases). The CDR3 contains 15 residues. The V and J ends lost 4 bases and 3 bases respectively, with 16 bases between them. Germline V gives CDR1 SGHDN, CDR2 FVKESK. The CDR3 is CASSRAPGGGYEQYF. The CDR3 DNA is TGTGCCAGCAGCCGCGCTCCTGGGGGCGGCTACGAGCAGTACTTC.